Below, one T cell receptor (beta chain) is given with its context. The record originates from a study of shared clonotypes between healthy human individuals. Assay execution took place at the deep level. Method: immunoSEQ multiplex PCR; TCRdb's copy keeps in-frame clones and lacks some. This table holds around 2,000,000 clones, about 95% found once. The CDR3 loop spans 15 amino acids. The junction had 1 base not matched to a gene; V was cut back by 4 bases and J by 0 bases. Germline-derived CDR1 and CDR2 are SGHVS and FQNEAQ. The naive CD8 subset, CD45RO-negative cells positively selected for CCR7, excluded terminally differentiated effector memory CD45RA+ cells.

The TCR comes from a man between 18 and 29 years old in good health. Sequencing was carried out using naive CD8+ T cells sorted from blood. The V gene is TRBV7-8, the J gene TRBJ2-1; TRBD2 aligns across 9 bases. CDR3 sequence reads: CASSSTSGSYNEQFF. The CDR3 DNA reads TGTGCCAGCAGCTCGACTAGCGGCTCCTACAATGAGCAGTTCTTC.